These 21 T cell receptor beta chains originate from one sample sequenced in a study of beta chain features in type 1 diabetes. The authors reverse transcribed all of the isolated RNA, so sequencing captured expressed TCRB transcripts. Generated by immunoSEQ multiplex PCR, the TCRdb table keeps only in-frame clones and is missing some. Of roughly 170,000 clones detected, 10% to 15% appear once; the ten largest clones hold 0.62%. Source material: central memory CD4+ T cells from blood. The receptor set was obtained from a woman between 18 and 29 years old in good health.

A few counts support this clone. The chain carries TRBV2 and TRBJ2-1; 7 nucleotides align to TRBD2. The ends lost 4 bases at V and 6 bases at J; junction bases unmatched: 12. The CDR3 consists of 16 residues. CDR1 SNHLY and CDR2 FYNNEI come from the germline V gene. CDR3 residues: CASSGAVSSGTNEQFF. CDR3 nucleotides: TGTGCCAGCAGTGGGGCGGTCTCTAGCGGAACCAATGAGCAGTTCTTC.

In the case of this clone: Other DNA sequences in the same sample also yield this CDR3. J is TRBJ2-7 and V is TRBV28; 11 positions agree with TRBD2. Germline CDR1 is MDHEN and CDR2 is SYDVKM. The ends lost 6 bases at V and 0 bases at J; junction bases unmatched: 4. The CDR3 length is 15 residues. CDR3 sequence reads: CASRGGTSGSYEQYF. The CDR3 DNA is TGTGCCAGCAGGGGGGGGACTAGCGGCTCCTACGAGCAGTACTTC.

The chain carries TRBV11-2 and TRBJ2-1; 7 bases are a match to TRBD2. J gave up 9 bases and V 2 bases, and 10 bases lay outside the gene matches. Germline CDR1 reads SGHAT; CDR2 reads FQNNGV. The CDR3 length is 15 residues. This CDR3 is CASSLRLAVVGEQFF. The DNA of the CDR3 is TGTGCCAGCAGCTTAAGGCTAGCGGTCGTTGGTGAGCAGTTCTTC.

This clone was detected ten times or more. This CDR3 is CASPIPGTGNTIYF. The CDR3 nucleotides read TGCGCCAGCCCAATCCCAGGGACTGGAAACACCATATATTTT. The chain employs TRBV23-1 and TRBJ1-3; possible D gene TRBD1, 5 bases. TRBV23-1 carries the ORF label, with uncertain function. The CDR3 is 14 amino acids. Trimming took 8 bases from V and 2 from J, leaving 13 bases between them.

This clone was found a few times. The chain carries TRBV18 and TRBJ1-2, with TRBD1 identical over 7 bases. This CDR3 spans 14 amino acids. V dropped 3 bases and J dropped 4; count of bases not matched to a gene: 5. Germline CDR1 and CDR2: KGHSH and LQKENI. The CDR3 coding sequence is TGTGCCAGCTCACCGACACAGGGGACCTATGGCTACACCTTC. It codes for CASSPTQGTYGYTF.

The sample holds a few counts of this clone. The rearrangement links TRBV11-3 to TRBJ2-1; 7 bases fit TRBD2. The CDR3 has 14 amino acids. V lost 1 base and J lost 10; bases outside the gene matches: 7. Germline CDR1 SGHNT, CDR2 YENEEA. In nucleotides, the CDR3 is TGTGCCAGCAGCTTAGCCCTAGCGGTCGGGGAGCAGTTCTTC. As protein: CASSLALAVGEQFF.

V and J are TRBV11-1 and TRBJ2-1; 10 nucleotides agree with TRBD2. The CDR3 contains 16 residues. With 4 bases clipped from V and 1 base from J, the junction kept 4 bases outside the gene matches. Per the germline V gene, CDR1 is SGHAT and CDR2 is FQDESV (reference sequence). CDR3 in amino acids: CASSSWTSGSYNEQFF. CDR3 DNA: TGTGCCAGCAGCTCCTGGACTAGCGGATCCTACAATGAGCAGTTCTTC. The full variable domain, completed using reference TRBV11-1 and TRBJ2-1, is EAEVAQSPRYKITEKSQAVAFWCDPISGHATLYWYRQILGQGPELLVQFQDESVVDDSQLPKDRFSAERLKGVDSTLKIQPAELGDSAMYLCASSSWTSGSYNEQFFGPGTRLTVL.

This clone was seen more than once but under ten times. This chain links TRBV28 with TRBJ2-3; 8 nucleotides align to TRBD2. J lost 2 bases, V lost 6 bases, and 10 bases had no gene match. Germline CDR1 and CDR2: MDHEN and SYDVKM. The CDR3 has 16 amino acids. The DNA of the CDR3 is TGTGCCAGCAGCTCATTCGGGGGGGAGTACACAGATACGCAGTATTTT. Translation: CASSSFGGEYTDTQYF.

Remarks on this clone: Other DNA sequences in the same sample also yield this CDR3. The chain couples TRBV2 to TRBJ2-1; 7 nucleotides line up with TRBD2. The length of the CDR3 is 14 residues. The germline V gene has CDR1 SNHLY and CDR2 FYNNEI. The V and J ends lost 5 bases and 4 bases, in that order; junction bases with no gene match: 5. The CDR3: CASSRTSFYNEQFF. The CDR3 nucleotides read TGTGCCAGCAGTAGGACTAGTTTTTACAATGAGCAGTTCTTC. The full variable domain, in which reference TRBV2 and TRBJ2-1 provide the parts outside the CDR3, is EPEVTQTPSHQVTQMGQEVILRCVPISNHLYFYWYRQILGQKVEFLVSFYNNEISEKSEIFDDQFSVERPDGSNFTLKIRSTKLEDSAMYFCASSRTSFYNEQFFGPGTRLTVL.

This clone was seen only a few times. The CDR3 nucleotides read TGCAGCGTTGGACGGGGGGCCCTCACAGATACGCAGTATTTT. This encodes CSVGRGALTDTQYF. This rearrangement joins TRBV29-1 to TRBJ2-3, with D possibly matching TRBD2 (7 bases). Trimming took off 4 bases at V and 2 bases at J, with 13 bases between the two ends. Germline V gene data show CDR1 as SQVTM and CDR2 as ANQGSEA. This CDR3 has 14 amino acids.

The V call is TRBV5-4, the J call TRBJ2-1; tentative D call: TRBD2 (5 bases). V was pared by 2 bases and J by 9 bases, with 9 bases between. CDR3 length: 12 residues. Germline assignment: CDR1 SGHNT and CDR2 YYREEE (reference sequence). CDR3 nucleotide sequence: TGTGCCAGCAGCTTCCTAGCACGTGAGCAGTTCTTC. Its translation: CASSFLAREQFF.

The rearrangement joins TRBV13 to TRBJ2-1, with 8 bases aligning to TRBD1. The CDR3 is made up of 14 amino acids. V shed 4 bases, J shed 6 bases, and the junction held 5 bases outside the gene matches. Germline CDR1 is PRHDT and CDR2 is FYEKMQ (reference sequence). The CDR3: CASSWRTGRNEQFF. CDR3 nucleotide sequence: TGTGCCAGCAGCTGGCGGACAGGGCGCAATGAGCAGTTCTTC.

J is TRBJ2-5 and V is TRBV6-5, with D possibly TRBD2 on 6 matching bases. In germline, CDR1 is MNHEY, CDR2 SVGAGI. V lost 8 bases and J lost 1, with 14 bases in between. The CDR3 sequence is 14 residues long. The CDR3 DNA reads TGTGCCAGCGCCCCCGGGGGAAGCCAAGAGACCCAGTACTTC. Encoded protein: CASAPGGSQETQYF.

The CDR3 DNA reads as TGTGCCAGCAGTACCCCGAGCGGAGTCTCCTACGAGCAGTACTTC. This gives the protein CASSTPSGVSYEQYF. The chain combines TRBV28 with TRBJ2-7; a weak D match, TRBD2 (5 bases). The CDR3 consists of 15 residues. Germline CDR1 is MDHEN and CDR2 is SYDVKM. V lost 5 bases and J lost 0, with 14 bases in between.

There are a few counts of this clone. Other DNA sequences within the sample encode an identical CDR3. V is TRBV7-2 and J is TRBJ1-3; weak D call: TRBD1 (5 bases). V lost 4 bases and J lost 4, with 8 bases in between. In germline, CDR1 is SGHTA, CDR2 FQGNSA. This CDR3 comprises 13 residues. In nucleotides, the CDR3 is TGTGCCAGCAGCTCAGACAGAGGAAACACCATATATTTT. This codes for CASSSDRGNTIYF.

This clone was observed a few times. The rearrangement links TRBV6-1 to TRBJ2-5; D call uncertain. This CDR3 has 11 amino acids. The V gene lost 4 bases and the J gene lost 4 bases, with 4 bases spanning the gap. The germline V gene has CDR1 MNHNS and CDR2 SASEGT. For the CDR3, the DNA is TGTGCCAGCAGTGCCCTAGAGACCCAGTACTTC. It translates to CASSALETQYF.

This clone has a handful of counts. The rearrangement joins TRBV19 to TRBJ2-6, with D perhaps matching TRBD1 (6 bases). Germline V lookup: CDR1 LNHDA, CDR2 SQIVND (reference sequence). Between the trimmed V and J ends, which lost 7 bases and 1 base, there was a span of 14 bases. CDR3 length equals 16 residues. The CDR3 protein is CASTRTALSGANVLTF. The CDR3 nucleotides are TGTGCCAGTACCCGGACAGCTTTATCTGGGGCCAACGTCCTGACTTTC.

CDR3 residues: CASSQDHRGQPQHF. In nucleotides, the CDR3 is TGCGCCAGCAGCCAAGATCATAGGGGTCAGCCCCAGCATTTT. The V gene is TRBV4-3, the J gene TRBJ1-5; D is possibly TRBD1 (5 bases). The CDR3 covers 14 residues. Germline assignment: CDR1 LGHNA and CDR2 YSLEER. The germline V and J ends were trimmed by 0 bases and 6 bases, with 9 bases remaining between them.

This clone was detected a few times. The CDR3 is CASSPAGYNEQFF. As DNA, the CDR3 is TGTGCCAGCAGCCCGGCAGGTTACAATGAGCAGTTCTTC. This chain uses TRBV7-8 with TRBJ2-1; D remains unclear. Germline CDR1 is SGHVS and CDR2 is FQNEAQ. V gave up 5 bases and J gave up 4 bases, with 9 bases separating them. The CDR3 length is 13 residues. Filled out from reference TRBV7-8 and TRBJ2-1, the complete variable domain reads GAGVSQSPRYKVAKRGQDVALRCDPISGHVSLFWYQQALGQGPEFLTYFQNEAQLDKSGLPSDRFFAERPEGSVSTLKIQRTQQEDSAVYLCASSPAGYNEQFFGPGTRLTVL.

V gene TRBV7-9 combines with J gene TRBJ2-5; a weak D match, TRBD1 (8 bases). The germline gives CDR1 SEHNR, CDR2 FQNEAQ (reference sequence). Trimming took 4 bases from V and 5 from J, leaving 23 bases between them. This CDR3 region has 17 residues. DNA of the CDR3: TGTGCCAGCAGCTCGGGGGGTTCGGGACAGGTGTTGGAGACCCAGTACTTC. This gives the protein CASSSGGSGQVLETQYF.

In its sample, this clone was seen a few times. CDR3 loop: CASSLGSSAGGPSKQFF. DNA for the CDR3: TGTGCCAGCAGCTTAGGCTCGTCGGCGGGAGGGCCCTCGAAGCAGTTCTTC. The rearrangement joins TRBV7-2 to TRBJ2-1, with TRBD2 matching over 9 bases. CDR1 SGHTA and CDR2 FQGNSA come from the germline V gene. V shed 1 base and J 11 bases; nucleotides not matched to a gene: 15. The CDR3 covers 17 residues.